This T cell receptor (beta chain) appears in the sequencing data of a study of graft-versus-host responses after intestinal transplantation. Study information: Every one of the recipients received anti-thymocyte globulin induction and afterwards took tacrolimus and steroids for around 3 years.

Study-wide findings and caveats: GvH clones were identified in recipient marrow, with some first appearing in ileum or blood.

The germline V gene has CDR1 GTSNPN and CDR2 SVGIG (reference sequence). V lost 2 bases and J 5 bases, leaving 13 bases between the germline ends. The CDR3 consists of 14 residues. A word on this clone: Its antigen is unknown.

The protocol was immunoSEQ multiplex PCR, while the TCRdb copy is restricted to in-frame clones and leaves out a portion. There are roughly 60,000 clones in the sample; 90% to 95% occur only once, and around 2.5% lies in the top ten. The chain recombines TRBV30 with TRBJ1-3; D perhaps matches TRBD1 (5 bases). The clonotype comes from a human patient who received an intestinal transplant, so some T cells may come from the graft donor. Material: PBMCs, obtained approximately four months after intestinal transplantation. CDR3 DNA: TGTGCCTGGAGTCCCCCGGGACGGAGAAACACCATATATTTT. Its protein product is CAWSPPGRRNTIYF.